The subject of this entry is one T cell receptor beta chain. Profiling relied on immunoSEQ multiplex PCR, and the TCRdb table lists in-frame clones only, not all of them. The sample yields over 150,000 clones, roughly 90% seen once. This specimen comes from a study of blood T cell repertoires in COVID-19. On the study more broadly: From the United States, Italy and Spain came samples of acute and convalescent COVID-19.

Trimming left V 7 bases short and J 3 bases short, with 12 bases between. CDR1 and CDR2 (germline): SGHVS, FQNEAQ. The CDR3 spans 13 residues. The sequence derives from a woman aged 55-70 years who had recovered from COVID-19. This chain joins TRBV7-8 and TRBJ2-5; D is perhaps TRBD2 (5 bases). The sequencing sample was made of peripheral blood. The CDR3 bases are TGTGCCAGCATCCTTACTAGAGAAGAGACCCAGTACTTC. It specifies CASILTREETQYF.